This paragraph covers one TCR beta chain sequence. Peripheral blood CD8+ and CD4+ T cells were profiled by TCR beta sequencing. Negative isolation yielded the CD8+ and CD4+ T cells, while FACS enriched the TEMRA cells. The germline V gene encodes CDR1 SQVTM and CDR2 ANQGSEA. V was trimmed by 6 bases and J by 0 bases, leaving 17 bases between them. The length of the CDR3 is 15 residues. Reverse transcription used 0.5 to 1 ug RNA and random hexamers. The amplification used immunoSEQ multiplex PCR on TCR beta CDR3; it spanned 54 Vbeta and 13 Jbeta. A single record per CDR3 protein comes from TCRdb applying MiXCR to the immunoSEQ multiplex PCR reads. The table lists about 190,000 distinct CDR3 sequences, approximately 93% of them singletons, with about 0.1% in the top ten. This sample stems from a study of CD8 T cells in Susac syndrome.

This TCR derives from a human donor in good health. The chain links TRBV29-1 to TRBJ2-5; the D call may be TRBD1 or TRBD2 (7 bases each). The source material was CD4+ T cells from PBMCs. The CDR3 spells CSVQGGLPYQETQYF. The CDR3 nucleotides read TGCAGCGTCCAGGGGGGGCTACCGTACCAAGAGACCCAGTACTTC.